This T cell receptor beta chain is from a study of vaccination effects on CD4 cells after COVID-19. Using immunoSEQ multiplex PCR, the repertoire was profiled, and TCRdb retains in-frame clones only, with some absent. The sample includes tens of thousands of clones, approximately 76% of them seen just once. Viral peptide pool expansion of antigen-specific CD4+ T cells preceded sequencing in the ViraFEST assay. Following an approximately ten-day culture, CD4+ T cells were purified. The vaccine given was either BNT162b2 or mRNA-1273, in two doses. The CDR3 is 15 residues long. The germline V and J ends were trimmed by 0 bases and 3 bases, with 11 bases remaining between them. Germline V gene lookup returns CDR1 SEHNR and CDR2 FQNEAQ (reference sequence). Turning to this clone: What it recognizes is unknown.

The sample consisted of CD4+ T cells from PBMCs cultured with HCoV-229E spike peptides, taken after COVID-19 vaccination. The J gene is TRBJ1-1, the V gene TRBV7-9; weak D call: TRBD1 (6 bases). The TCR was taken from a human donor who received a COVID-19 vaccine. CDR3 DNA: TGTGCCAGCAGCTTAGCGGGGACATGGGACACTGAAGCTTTCTTT. Translated, it gives CASSLAGTWDTEAFF.